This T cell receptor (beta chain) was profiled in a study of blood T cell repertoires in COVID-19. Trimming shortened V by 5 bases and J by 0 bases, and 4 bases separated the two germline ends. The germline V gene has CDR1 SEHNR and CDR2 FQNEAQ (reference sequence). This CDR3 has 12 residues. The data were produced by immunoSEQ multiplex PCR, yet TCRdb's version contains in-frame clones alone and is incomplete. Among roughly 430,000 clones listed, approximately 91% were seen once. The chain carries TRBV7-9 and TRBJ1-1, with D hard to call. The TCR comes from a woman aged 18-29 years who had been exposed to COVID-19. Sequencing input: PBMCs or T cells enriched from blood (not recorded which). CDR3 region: CASSPMNTEAFF. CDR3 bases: TGTGCCAGCAGCCCAATGAACACTGAAGCTTTCTTT.